Below, 5 T cell receptor beta chains from the same sample are listed, as sequenced in a study of blood T cells in healthy people across ages. A second roughly 6 to 11 cycle PCR used barcoded and J-beta primers. TCRdb fed the 5' RACE reads into MiXCR, producing one record per CDR3 protein. The table has around 1,000,000 distinct CDR3 sequences, around two fifths seen once. Sequencing was carried out using blood. The receptors stem from a young man in good health.

The V and J genes are TRBV20-1 and TRBJ2-5; D gene ambiguous. The CDR3 spans 13 residues. The V end lost 0 bases, the J end lost 5 bases, and 10 bases lay between the germline ends. Germline V gene data show CDR1 as DFQATT and CDR2 as SNEGSKA (reference sequence). The CDR3 here is CSARDSGDETQYF. CDR3 DNA sequence: TGCAGTGCTAGAGATTCCGGCGATGAGACCCAGTACTTC.

This sequence joins TRBV20-1 and TRBJ1-2; possibly TRBD1 for D (5 bases). Germline V gene data show CDR1 as DFQATT and CDR2 as SNEGSKA (reference sequence). CDR3 size: 12 residues. V was clipped by 6 bases and J by 6 bases, with 14 bases between them. The CDR3: CSAKTGQHGYTF. The CDR3 region has the DNA TGCAGTGCAAAAACAGGTCAGCATGGCTACACCTTC.

The chain couples TRBV6-5 to TRBJ1-1, with TRBD1 as a possible D gene (5 bases). The ends were cut back, 6 bases at V and 3 bases at J, with 11 bases in the middle. Germline CDR1 is MNHEY and CDR2 is SVGAGI. This CDR3 comprises 13 residues. The CDR3 loop is CASRTGGHTEAFF. CDR3 in DNA: TGTGCCAGCAGAACGGGGGGACACACTGAAGCTTTCTTT.

The rearrangement joins TRBV5-4 to TRBJ2-3; 8 nucleotides match TRBD2. This CDR3 has 15 residues. The germline V gene encodes CDR1 SGHNT and CDR2 YYREEE (reference sequence). V shed 4 bases, J shed 4 bases, and the junction held 8 bases outside the gene matches. The CDR3 DNA follows: TGTGCCAGCAGCCCCCGGGGACTAGAGGCAGATACGCAGTATTTT. It translates to CASSPRGLEADTQYF.

The CDR3 sequence: CASSDGQPNTEAFF. The CDR3 bases are TGTGCCAGCAGTGATGGACAGCCGAACACTGAAGCTTTCTTT. This chain connects TRBV6-1 to TRBJ1-1; weak D call: TRBD1 (6 bases). The CDR3 has 14 amino acids. Germline V gene sequence: CDR1 MNHNS, CDR2 SASEGT. Trimming took off 3 bases at V and 1 base at J, with 9 bases between the two ends.